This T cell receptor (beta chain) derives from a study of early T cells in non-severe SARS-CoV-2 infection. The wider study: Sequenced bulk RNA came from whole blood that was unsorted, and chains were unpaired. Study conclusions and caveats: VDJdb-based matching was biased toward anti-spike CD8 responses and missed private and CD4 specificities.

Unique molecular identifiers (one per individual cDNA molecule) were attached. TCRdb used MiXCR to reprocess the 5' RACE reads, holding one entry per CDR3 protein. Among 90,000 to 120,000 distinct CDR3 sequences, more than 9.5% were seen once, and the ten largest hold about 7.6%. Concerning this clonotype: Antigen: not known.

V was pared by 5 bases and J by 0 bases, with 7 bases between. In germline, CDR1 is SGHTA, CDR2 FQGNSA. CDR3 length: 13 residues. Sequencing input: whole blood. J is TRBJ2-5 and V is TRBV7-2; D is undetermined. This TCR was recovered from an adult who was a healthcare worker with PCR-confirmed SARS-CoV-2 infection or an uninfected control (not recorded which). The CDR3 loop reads CASSPRNQETQYF. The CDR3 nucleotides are TGTGCCAGCAGCCCCAGGAACCAAGAGACCCAGTACTTC.